This entry is about one T cell receptor beta chain. This record belongs to a study of shared clonotypes between healthy human individuals. Study background: A couple of female and three male donors aged 18 to 49 were enrolled.

For every subset, genomic DNA was evenly distributed across several immunoSEQ plates. Method: immunoSEQ multiplex PCR; TCRdb's copy keeps in-frame clones and lacks some. This table has about 2.4 million clones, 93% appearing once. With V trimmed by 5 bases and J by 2 bases, 8 bases remained unmatched. This CDR3 region has 15 residues. CDR1 is SEHNR and CDR2 is FQNEAQ in the germline V gene (reference sequence). CD4+ cells were split into CD45RA+ naive and CD45RA-negative memory subsets. Sequencing used naive CD4+ T cells from PBMCs. Subset here: CD45RA+ positively selected. This clonotype originated in a man in his late teens or twenties in good health. Some clones in this sample may be carry-over from other donors' samples. The genes are TRBV7-9 and TRBJ2-5; TRBD1 agrees at 7 bases. This chain's CDR3 is CASSPRGDRQETQYF. The CDR3 DNA follows: TGTGCCAGCAGCCCCAGAGGGGACAGACAAGAGACCCAGTACTTC.